This TCR beta chain derives from a study of response to subunit inactivated influenza vaccine. Study outcomes and limitations: The authors suggested that few new T cells are recruited per seasonal influenza vaccination.

The CDR3 is 15 amino acids. Per germline, CDR1 SGHKS and CDR2 YYEKEE (reference sequence). V lost 4 bases, J lost 4 bases, and 16 bases lay in between. To note about this clonotype: Its specificity is unknown.

Each CDR3 protein gets one entry after TCRdb re-called the RT-PCR reads with MiXCR. The sample has over 400,000 distinct CDR3 sequences, 10% to 15% seen once. The sequences come from PBMCs from blood, collected roughly 45 days after vaccination. The receptor was isolated from a man aged 45-65 years who received an inactivated influenza vaccine. The chain employs TRBV5-5 and TRBJ2-3; perhaps TRBD2 as D (5 bases). CDR3 sequence reads: CASSTGWVGADTQYF. In DNA, the CDR3 is TGTGCCAGCAGCACGGGCTGGGTCGGGGCAGATACGCAGTATTTT.